This T cell receptor (beta chain) was captured by sequencing in a study of a mutant IDH1 vaccine in newly diagnosed glioma. Study at large: In weeks 1, 3, 5, 7, 11, 15, 19 and 23, patients were immunized, eight times in all. Vaccination began 4-6 weeks post radiotherapy alone, or with temozolomide cycles. It was radiotherapy, temozolomide, or both that patients received previously, with most receiving both.

The method was immunoSEQ multiplex PCR; TCRdb's version includes in-frame clones alone and lacks a portion of them. The table includes around 9,800 clones, about 91% detected once. About this clone itself: Its antigen is as yet unknown.

Regarding time point: week 23, last vaccination. Vaccination comprised doses that each held 300 ug of mutant IDH1 20-mer peptide, plus topical imiquimod. Those who donated had recent WHO grade 3 or 4 IDH1-mutant, ATRX-lost astrocytomas. V dropped 8 bases and J dropped 5 bases, with 12 bases sitting between them. The CDR3 spans 12 residues. CDR1 MGHDK and CDR2 SYGVNS come from the germline V gene. The V and J genes are TRBV25-1 and TRBJ1-1; possibly TRBD1 for D (6 bases). The source is a woman in her thirties or forties with glioma. Some clones in this sample may be carry-over from other donors' samples. The sample in question was PBMCs, obtained from a glioma patient whose treatment included an IDH1 peptide vaccine. The CDR3 DNA is TGTGCCAGCGGCGGGGGGGCGACTGAAGCTTTCTTT. Protein sequence: CASGGGATEAFF.